Following are 27 T cell receptor beta chains from one sample sequenced in a study of OX40 agonist ivuxolimab in advanced cancers. The method was immunoSEQ multiplex PCR; TCRdb's version includes in-frame clones alone and lacks a portion of them. The table has tens of thousands of clones, roughly four fifths seen once. Sequencing was performed on CD4+ or CD8+ T cells sorted from blood, taken in a trial of the OX40 agonist ivuxolimab. The receptors derive from an adult with an advanced solid tumor such as melanoma, head and neck, liver or kidney cancer.

This clone was observed a single time. This chain uses TRBV7-2 with TRBJ1-2, with unresolved D. Per the germline V gene, CDR1 is SGHTA and CDR2 is FQGNSA. This CDR3 region has 18 residues. V lost 5 bases and J 4 bases, leaving 26 bases between the germline ends. The CDR3 here is CASSRPPREGSLTYGYTF. The CDR3 coding sequence is TGTGCCAGCAGCCGACCCCCGCGGGAGGGATCCCTTACCTATGGCTACACCTTC. Drawing the rest from reference TRBV7-2 and TRBJ1-2, the complete variable domain is GAGVSQSPSNKVTEKGKDVELRCDPISGHTALYWYRQSLGQGLEFLIYFQGNSAPDKSGLPSDRFSAERTGGSVSTLTIQRTQQEDSAVYLCASSRPPREGSLTYGYTFGSGTRLTVV.

V gene TRBV28 combines with J gene TRBJ1-3; D unresolved. The CDR3 length is 15 residues. CDR1 MDHEN and CDR2 SYDVKM come from the germline V gene. The V end lost 2 bases, the J end lost 0 bases, and 8 bases lay between the germline ends. The CDR3 protein is CASSLSLYSGNTIYF. CDR3 sequence (DNA): TGTGCCAGCAGTTTAAGCCTCTACTCTGGAAACACCATATATTTT.

The J gene is TRBJ1-1, the V gene TRBV6-6; 9 bases align to TRBD1. CDR1 MNHNY and CDR2 SVGAGI come from the germline V gene (reference sequence). Trimming cost V 10 bases and J 2 bases; bases outside gene matches: 8. This CDR3 is built from 14 residues. The CDR3 sequence: CATIQGAGNTEAFF. CDR3 DNA sequence: TGTGCCACCATACAGGGGGCAGGTAACACTGAAGCTTTCTTT.

DNA for the CDR3: TGTGCCAGCAGCCACGCCGCGGGGTTCGCGAACACCGGGGAGCTGTTTTTT. Its protein is CASSHAAGFANTGELFF. The chain combines TRBV11-3 with TRBJ2-2, with D tentatively TRBD2 (6 bases). The CDR3 has 17 amino acids. Germline CDR1 and CDR2: SGHNT and YENEEA. With 5 bases removed from V and 0 bases from J, the gap between germline ends came to 16 bases.

The chain combines TRBV6-6 with TRBJ2-7, with D possibly being TRBD1 (6 bases). This CDR3 region has 13 residues. Germline V gene sequence: CDR1 MNHNY, CDR2 SVGAGI (reference sequence). Trimming stripped 4 bases from V and 3 bases from J, with 10 bases between. CDR3 residues: CASSSGQIYEQYF. The CDR3, as DNA: TGTGCCAGCAGTTCAGGACAGATCTACGAGCAGTACTTC.

The V gene is TRBV30, the J gene TRBJ2-7; possibly TRBD2 for D (6 bases). Germline assignment: CDR1 GTSNPN and CDR2 SVGIG (reference sequence). Between the trimmed V and J ends, which lost 4 bases and 6 bases, there was a span of 16 bases. The length of the CDR3 is 13 residues. Here the CDR3 DNA reads TGTGCCTGGATTAGGCAGGAGGGTGGCGAGCAGTACTTC. This encodes CAWIRQEGGEQYF.

The V and J genes are TRBV5-4 and TRBJ1-4; a possible D gene is TRBD1 (5 bases). With 0 bases removed from V and 4 bases from J, the gap between germline ends came to 10 bases. CDR3 length equals 15 residues. The V gene's germline CDR1 is SGHNT and CDR2 YYREEE (reference sequence). The CDR3 spells CASSLGQLHNEKLFF. The CDR3 nucleotides read TGTGCCAGCAGCTTGGGACAGCTTCATAATGAAAAACTGTTTTTT.

This clone was counted only a few times. The rearrangement uses TRBV6-5 and TRBJ1-2, with D unresolved. Germline CDR1 reads MNHEY; CDR2 reads SVGAGI. The germline V and J ends were trimmed by 2 bases and 4 bases, with 11 bases remaining between them. The CDR3 is 14 residues long. The CDR3 coding sequence is TGTGCCAGCAGTTACGACAACAGCTTCTATGGCTACACCTTC. Residues: CASSYDNSFYGYTF.

This clone was counted a few times. This chain joins TRBV2 and TRBJ2-2; D gene ambiguous. The CDR3 length is 13 residues. Germline values: CDR1 SNHLY, CDR2 FYNNEI. V was pared by 5 bases and J by 3 bases, with 7 bases between. The CDR3: CASSRLYTGELFF. In nucleotides, the CDR3 is TGTGCCAGCAGTCGTCTATACACCGGGGAGCTGTTTTTT.

This clone has more than one count but fewer than ten. J is TRBJ1-2 and V is TRBV19; maybe TRBD1 (5 bases). The germline V gene encodes CDR1 LNHDA and CDR2 SQIVND (reference sequence). Trimming cost V 6 bases and J 4 bases, with 12 bases left between them. The CDR3 contains 13 residues. DNA for the CDR3: TGTGCCAGTAGATGGGCAGGGACCTATGGCTACACCTTC. It specifies CASRWAGTYGYTF.

The chain has TRBV5-4 and TRBJ2-3, with a possible D match to TRBD1 (6 bases). V lost 0 bases and J lost 2, with 13 bases in between. CDR1 is SGHNT and CDR2 is YYREEE in the germline V gene (reference sequence). The length of the CDR3 is 16 residues. This CDR3 reads CASSLGGGRVTDTQYF. The CDR3 coding sequence is TGTGCCAGCAGCTTGGGTGGGGGCCGGGTCACAGATACGCAGTATTTT.

The rearrangement uses TRBV19 and TRBJ2-5; D possibly matches TRBD1 or TRBD2 (5 bases each). The closer fit of TRBJ2-7 to the DNA end suggests the J call may be wrong. Germline V gene lookup returns CDR1 LNHDA and CDR2 SQIVND (reference sequence). CDR3 size: 11 residues. This CDR3 reads CASRGAYEQYF. Here the CDR3 DNA reads TGTGCCAGTCGAGGGGCCTACGAGCAGTACTTC.

J is TRBJ2-4 and V is TRBV7-8, with TRBD2 as a possible D gene (6 bases). Germline CDR1 is SGHVS and CDR2 is FQNEAQ. V was cut by 1 base and J by 9 bases, with 13 bases left in between. This CDR3 is built from 14 residues. The CDR3 is CASSLGLVGGIQYF. DNA of the CDR3: TGTGCCAGCAGCTTAGGTCTAGTGGGGGGCATTCAGTACTTC.

The chain employs TRBV7-9 and TRBJ2-1; 10 nucleotides line up with TRBD2. This CDR3 has 15 residues. Germline values: CDR1 SEHNR, CDR2 FQNEAQ (reference sequence). Trimming took 3 bases from V and 6 from J; bases not matched to a gene: 5. The CDR3, as DNA: TGTGCCAGCAGCTTCTATAGCGGGGGGCTCAATGAGCAGTTCTTC. It codes for CASSFYSGGLNEQFF.

The V and J genes are TRBV7-6 and TRBJ2-3; D assignment may be TRBD1 or TRBD2 (5 bases each). The germline V gene encodes CDR1 SGHVS and CDR2 FNYEAQ. V shed 3 bases and J shed 6 bases, with 16 bases lying between them. CDR3 length equals 15 residues. CDR3 sequence: CASSLWDAPTDTQYF. CDR3 coding DNA: TGTGCCAGCAGCTTGTGGGACGCCCCCACGGATACGCAGTATTTT.

This chain joins TRBV7-9 and TRBJ2-1, with D unresolved. This CDR3 spans 14 amino acids. Trimming took off 6 bases at V and 5 bases at J, with 14 bases between the two ends. Germline CDR1 reads SEHNR; CDR2 reads FQNEAQ (reference sequence). The CDR3 nucleotides read TGTGCCAGCAGTACCGGCAACAGAAACAATGAGCAGTTCTTC. As protein: CASSTGNRNNEQFF.

The gene calls are TRBV5-4 and TRBJ2-1; TRBD2 might be the D (5 bases). Between the trimmed V and J ends, which lost 0 bases and 5 bases, there was a span of 21 bases. Germline CDR1 and CDR2: SGHNT and YYREEE (reference sequence). The CDR3 totals 18 residues. The CDR3 loop reads CASSLGRAALGSNNEQFF. The DNA of the CDR3 is TGTGCCAGCAGCTTGGGACGAGCGGCGCTGGGCTCTAACAATGAGCAGTTCTTC.

The chain links TRBV27 to TRBJ2-1; tentative D call: TRBD2 (5 bases). V shed 6 bases and J shed 9 bases, with 21 bases lying between them. From germline, CDR1 is MNHEY and CDR2 SMNVEV (reference sequence). The CDR3 has 15 amino acids. In DNA form, the CDR3 reads TGTGCCAGCAGCCGGGGAATAGCAAGTAGAGGTGAGCAGTTCTTC. Its translation is CASSRGIASRGEQFF.

The rearrangement uses TRBV18 and TRBJ2-5, with a possible D match to TRBD2 (6 bases). Per germline, CDR1 KGHSH and CDR2 LQKENI. The CDR3 length is 16 residues. The V and J ends lost 0 bases and 2 bases respectively, with 13 bases between them. The CDR3 nucleotides read TGTGCCAGCTCACCACCGGGCGGGGTCCAACAAGAGACCCAGTACTTC. The encoded protein is CASSPPGGVQQETQYF.

This rearrangement joins TRBV10-2 to TRBJ2-7, with D possibly TRBD2 on 6 matching bases. The CDR3 runs to 15 residues. Germline CDR1 and CDR2: WSHSY and SAAADI. Between the trimmed V and J ends, which lost 2 bases and 5 bases, there was a span of 16 bases. CDR3 residues: CASSEGRLVRDEQYF. The CDR3 DNA reads TGCGCCAGCAGTGAGGGGCGACTAGTACGCGACGAGCAGTACTTC.

The rearrangement uses TRBV19 and TRBJ2-3; D might be TRBD2 (7 bases). CDR3 length: 16 residues. V lost 3 bases and J lost 4, with 17 bases in between. Per germline, CDR1 LNHDA and CDR2 SQIVND (reference sequence). CDR3 region: CASSMRGGARADTQYF. Written as DNA, the CDR3 is TGTGCCAGTAGTATGAGAGGGGGGGCCCGGGCAGATACGCAGTATTTT.

The chain joins TRBV5-8 to TRBJ2-3, with D perhaps matching TRBD2 (5 bases). Germline CDR1 is SGHTS and CDR2 is YDEGEE. Trimming took off 3 bases at V and 5 bases at J, with 16 bases between the two ends. The CDR3 totals 15 residues. Here the CDR3 DNA reads TGTGCCAGCAGCTGGGGTAGCGATTCGGGAGATACGCAGTATTTT. It yields the protein CASSWGSDSGDTQYF.

This chain joins TRBV27 and TRBJ2-4; D is possibly TRBD1 (5 bases). The CDR3 is made up of 16 amino acids. Trimming took off 5 bases at V and 4 bases at J, with 18 bases between the two ends. Germline loops: CDR1 MNHEY, CDR2 SMNVEV (reference sequence). As DNA, the CDR3 is TGTGCCAGCAGTCCCACCAGGACAAGCAGGAAAAACATTCAGTACTTC. Amino acid sequence: CASSPTRTSRKNIQYF.

The chain uses TRBV19 and TRBJ2-7; TRBD1 matches at 10 bases. Trimming at V came to 4 bases and at J to 3 bases, leaving 15 bases not matched to a gene. CDR3 length: 18 residues. CDR1 and CDR2 from the germline V gene are LNHDA and SQIVND (reference sequence). In nucleotides, the CDR3 is TGTGCCAGTAGTACCCAGGGCAACCGGGACAGGGGTTACTACGAGCAGTACTTC. Translating gives CASSTQGNRDRGYYEQYF.

The chain combines TRBV6-6 with TRBJ2-5; D not certain. The J call may be incorrect, as the DNA end agrees better with TRBJ2-7. In germline, CDR1 is MNHNY, CDR2 SVGAGI (reference sequence). This CDR3 comprises 11 residues. CDR3 DNA: TGTGCCAGCAGTTATCGATACGAGCAGTACTTC. As protein: CASSYRYEQYF.

V usage is TRBV11-2 and J usage is TRBJ2-1; 8 nucleotides agree with TRBD1. Germline V lookup: CDR1 SGHAT, CDR2 FQNNGV. V lost 5 bases, J lost 6 bases, and 12 bases stayed unmatched. The CDR3 spans 16 residues. DNA for the CDR3: TGTGCCAGCAGCCCGAAGGCTGGACAGGGACTCAATGAGCAGTTCTTC. Its translation: CASSPKAGQGLNEQFF.

The genes are TRBV19 and TRBJ2-7, with 7 bases matching TRBD2. Trimming removed 8 bases from V and 3 bases from J; junction bases left unmatched: 7. Germline-derived CDR1 and CDR2 are LNHDA and SQIVND (reference sequence). The CDR3 consists of 13 residues. CDR3 nucleotides: TGTGCCAGTCGGATGACTAGCAACTACGAGCAGTACTTC. Encoded protein: CASRMTSNYEQYF.